This TCR beta chain was found in a study of T-cell reconstitution after alpha-beta-depleted transplantation in children. Findings and caveats of the study: Some patients owed their high day-60 TCRbeta diversity to surviving recipient T cells and thymic progenitors. About two months after transplant, alpha-beta T cells reportedly came from several hundred expanded graft clones. T-cell counts and diversity at one year post-transplant came mainly from newly produced T cells.

The V and J ends lost 1 base and 5 bases respectively, with 15 bases between them. In germline, CDR1 is SGHNT, CDR2 YYREEE (reference sequence). This CDR3 has 15 amino acids. Library preparation (for TCRbeta) was performed with unique molecular identifiers. TCRdb called the PCR reads again in MiXCR, with one record for every CDR3 protein. The sample yields about 350,000 distinct CDR3 sequences, 15% to 20% seen once. On this clonotype itself: Its antigen is currently unknown.

The sequencing used PBMCs, mostly from graft donor cells, collected 360 days after TCRalphabeta/CD19-depleted stem cell transplant. The chain links TRBV5-4 to TRBJ2-5; D perhaps matches TRBD1 (6 bases). The clonotype was recovered from a male patient aged 2-15 years who had a stem cell transplant for acute lymphoblastic leukemia, so the T cells may come from the graft donor. The CDR3 DNA sequence: TGTGCCAGCAGCTTGTATTTACAGGGAGTGGAGACCCAGTACTTC. Protein: CASSLYLQGVETQYF.